The entry that follows covers one T cell receptor (beta chain) sequence. The data were obtained in a study of early stage breast cancer tumors. CDR3 size: 13 residues. V was clipped by 5 bases and J by 8 bases, with 15 bases between them. Germline loops: CDR1 MNHEY, CDR2 SMNVEV (reference sequence). TCRdb's table, derived via immunoSEQ multiplex PCR, lists solely in-frame clones and lacks some. The data contain some 30,000 clones, over 70% of them seen just once; the ten biggest clones take up over 9%. Sequenced: breast tumor tissue. The clonotype was recovered from a person aged 25 to 39 with breast cancer. J is TRBJ1-2 and V is TRBV27; the D gene is possibly TRBD1 (6 bases). The CDR3 sequence: CASSLDSMGGYTF. For the CDR3, the DNA is TGTGCCAGCAGTCTGGACAGTATGGGAGGCTACACCTTC.